This T cell receptor beta chain is drawn from a study of cytomegalovirus exposure and HLA in healthy donors. V shed 4 bases and J shed 2 bases, with 10 bases lying between them. CDR1 is SGHVS and CDR2 is FNYEAQ in the germline V gene. This CDR3 comprises 14 residues. 13 Jbeta primers and 60 Vbeta primers were used for the PCR. This table comes from immunoSEQ multiplex PCR, and its TCRdb copy is limited to in-frame clones, with some not included. The sample has fewer than 100,000 clones, about 77% seen once. The receptor comes from a male donor in good health and CMV-seropositive. Sequencing input: PBMCs. The J gene is TRBJ2-3, the V gene TRBV7-6; D might be TRBD1 (6 bases). CDR3 coding DNA: TGTGCCAGCAGCTGGACAGTGATCACAGATACGCAGTATTTT. Its protein product is CASSWTVITDTQYF.